This T cell receptor (beta chain) appears in the sequencing data of a study of spatial heterogeneity in lung cancer. Study in general: For tumor regions, TCR transcript counts showed a strong correlation with a T cell module score derived from matched bulk RNA-seq. Study results and caveats: One measure, the expanded intratumoral alpha and beta TCR count, tracked tumor mutation counts.

MiXCR, applied by TCRdb to the 5' RACE reads, yields one record per CDR3 protein. In the table there are 6,000 to 9,500 distinct CDR3 sequences, 8.2% of which are singletons. This clonotype was seen many times. Its antigen is not known. For a library built for alpha chains, this beta chain is a stray read; little rests on its size. The CDR3 loop spans 13 amino acids. The germline gives CDR1 MGHDK, CDR2 SYGVNS. V was trimmed by 6 bases and J by 0 bases, leaving 9 bases between them. The sample's time point: sample taken at primary tumor resection. The sequenced sample was lung tumor tissue, obtained at surgery. This clonotype was sampled from a male donor with early-stage non-small cell lung cancer. This sequence joins TRBV25-1 and TRBJ2-7, with D perhaps given as TRBD1 or TRBD2 (5 bases each). Here the CDR3 DNA reads TGTGCCAGCAGGGGGACCTCCTCCTACGAGCAGTACTTC. This sequence encodes CASRGTSSYEQYF.